This record concerns one T cell receptor beta chain sequence. No antigen is known for it. Per-nucleotide qualities are absent, and no much larger clonotype sits a single base away. This entry is derived from a study of long-term antiretroviral therapy in people with HIV (dated by TCRdb to between 2021 and 2022). Describing the broader study: The earliest samples were collected approximately a decade before the 2015 WHO recommendation for immediate ART, a period when ART was typically delayed until CD4 counts fell. The cohort contributed fewer than 200 cryopreserved PBMC samples from a few dozen adults with confirmed HIV infection, collected serially over a mean of about 6 years (range 1-12). About 35% of the 30 participants with HIV were female. Whether ART initiation and durable HIV suppression were associated with changes in peripheral blood TRB repertoire composition and diversity was tested in a retrospective serial study. No cross-contamination during QIAcube processing was seen in test extractions of a monoclonal T-cell line run alongside 30 or so polyclonal samples.

Reading the germline V gene (reference sequence) gives CDR1 SEHNR and CDR2 FQNEAQ. The V end loses 5 bases and the J end loses 2 bases, and a stretch of 20 bases separates them. The CDR3, cysteine through phenylalanine, is 17 amino acids long. The only DNA kept is the CDR3, 51 bases in frame from the first base. Overall study results and their limits: The samples span the years 2004 to 2017, and the ART regimens used at that time may not be as effective as current regimens. Because pre-ART samples had limited cell numbers, unsorted PBMC were profiled rather than sorted CD4+ and CD8+ T cells. Because PBMC availability was limited, only the TCR beta chain was sequenced, with no alpha chain pairing. The repertoire was dominated across all time points by expanded TRB clones identified before ART initiation, although this dominance was seen to fluctuate and to decrease in many PLHIV after ART. Inferences about post-ART repertoire changes were limited because no data were available on ART adherence, viral resistance or therapy changes. Starting ART was linked to a significant rise in TRB diversity, yet even with long-term ART the diversity remained significantly lower than in transplant donor controls. Compared with controls, HIV repertoires had narrower CDR3 length ranges, and the network structure pointed to an antigen-experienced repertoire that shifted only slightly toward naive after ART.

The immunoSEQ hsTCRB v3.0 assay was used at survey level resolution for TRB variable region sequencing. A depth of roughly 35,000-55,000 T-cell genomes per sample was targeted for TRB sequencing. An Illumina MiSeq with a v3 150-cycle kit was used to sequence the pooled TRB libraries. The published analysis was carried out like this. Repertoire analysis was run in R within a reproducible Nextflow workflow that covered QC, data transformation and analysis. LymphoSeq2, an R package for exploring AIRR-Seq data, was used to implement the custom analyses. A few samples that produced fewer than 5000 total TRB sequences were removed, so 200 or so HIV repertoires were analyzed. Among the roughly 190 retained HIV repertoires, 59 were collected before ART initiation and 120 to 140 after ART initiation. Repertoires were downsampled to 5000 TRB nucleotide sequences, and summary statistics were averaged over 100 downsampling iterations. The analysis kept only TRB sequences whose CDR3 regions were at least seven amino acids long. Two measures captured diversity: a Shannon entropy-derived clonality score and the Gini coefficient. In the repertoire networks, any two of the top 5000 CDR3 amino acid sequences were connected whenever the two sequences differed by an edit distance of one. GLIPH2 predicted antigen specificity groups and MHC restriction for TRB CDR3 amino acid sequences. To flag known CMV, EBV, HIV or tissue antigen associations, CDR3 amino acid sequences were matched against VDJdb and McPAS-TCR. Pre-ART, post-ART and control groups were compared with Wilcoxon signed-rank tests and Holm-Bonferroni correction. As stored in TCRdb, this immuneACCESS dataset retains in-frame rearrangements with V and J assigned. A fraction of the clones does not appear; measured against another copy, unresolved V genes explain less than half of the discrepancy, and the remainder lacks a known reason. The V and J calls and the clone size are those of that table, but D and trimming were determined from the DNA. Present in this sample are 35,000 to 40,000 clones, approximately 85% of which were seen just once. The top ten clonotypes cover over 9.5% of the sample.

Inclusion was restricted to participants for whom at least one PBMC sample before ART initiation and at least two post-ART samples were available. Every participant with HIV received treatment in the United States of America. Before DNA extraction, cryopreserved samples of about 1-10 million PBMC were thawed and washed. At the time of the earliest PBMC sample, participants with HIV were aged between roughly 20 and 60 years. PBMC samples from each participant spanned 1-4 timepoints before ART initiation and 2-8 timepoints after ART initiation, with a median of 7 samples. Serial HIV viral load, CD4+ T-cell count, ART history and demographic data were obtained for every participant. Genomic DNA was extracted from unsorted PBMC with a Qiagen kit on a QIAcube, processed in batches of 12 samples.

The source of this sequence is a man younger than 30 with HIV. The chain is assembled from TRBV7-9 and TRBJ2-3, and TRBD2 may be the D gene, going by 6 matching bases. The sequences come from unsorted PBMCs, collected 2.2 years after starting antiretroviral therapy. The CDR3 here reads CASSRGTGSGYTDTQYF. Read as DNA, the sequence is TGTGCCAGCAGCCGTGGGACGGGTAGCGGATACACAGATACGCAGTATTTT.